This T cell receptor beta chain was documented in a study of T cells in Graves' hyperthyroidism and ophthalmopathy (dated by TCRdb to between 2018 and 2021). Background for the entire study: Peripheral blood was sampled at the time of initial diagnosis, prior to any treatment. To identify distinguishing TCR V-J signatures, a discovery cohort of 100 patients was used, comprising some 45 with Graves' ophthalmopathy and some 60 with stable Graves' hyperthyroidism. Prospective prediction of ophthalmopathy was tested in an independent validation cohort consisting of roughly 20 hyperthyroidism patients and approximately 16 patients who later progressed to ophthalmopathy. Thyroid tissue and blood T-cell repertoires from about six Graves' hyperthyroidism patients were also compared in the study. The paper reports TCR Vbeta CDR3 sequencing of more than 120 peripheral blood samples: 40 to 45 ophthalmopathy, 70 to 85 hyperthyroidism and some 17 progressor patients. Following sampling, methimazole starting at 30 mg daily was given to hyperthyroidism patients, and high-dose intravenous methylprednisolone was given to ophthalmopathy patients. For training and testing, the 110 or so patients in the discovery cohort were randomly divided in a 7:3 ratio. The paper's findings and limits, for the study overall: In validation, progression to ophthalmopathy was predicted by the model with nearly 71% sensitivity and roughly 76% specificity, a median of approximately 6.5 months before onset. No statistical method was used to set the sample size in advance, and investigators knew the group allocation. Blood samples also contained most of the expanded thyroid clonotypes (frequency above 0.001), which suggests that blood repertoires may reflect thyroid immune responses. A 13 V-J signature model separated ophthalmopathy from stable hyperthyroidism, with around 91% sensitivity and roughly 81% specificity in cross-validation and 80%/75% in testing.

Cut back by 10 bases and 4 bases, the V and J ends lie 14 bases apart. The CDR3 has 12 amino acids, counting the end cysteine and valine. Just the 36-base CDR3 DNA is kept, in frame starting at base 1. Via the germline V gene, CDR1 is MNHEY and CDR2 SVGEGT. Stable Graves' hyperthyroidism was defined as the absence of progression to ophthalmopathy over 18 months of follow-up. The hyperthyroidism patients were between 18 and 65 years old and newly diagnosed, with a disease duration of less than 2 months. Patients with uncontrolled infections, other autoimmune diseases, pregnancy or lactation were excluded. Diagnoses were based on clinical symptoms, serum thyroxine and TRAb, thyroid ultrasound and orbital computed tomography. PBMCs were separated from under 11 ml of fresh peripheral blood using Ficoll-Paque density gradient centrifugation. Total RNA was extracted with Trizol reagent, and quality was checked on an Agilent 2100 Bioanalyzer.

The TCR beta CDR3 regions were amplified from RNA transcripts. A first-round RT-PCR of the TCR CDR3 used the HTBI primer set with the Qiagen OneStep RT-PCR kit. Libraries were constructed in a second round of multiplex PCR, after which size selection and purification were performed. Paired-end sequencing of the libraries was performed with 100 bp reads on an Illumina HiSeq2000. Per the original workflow: SOAPnuke was used to process the raw data, removing reads that contained adapters or uncalled bases, had a mean Phred below 15, or lacked an exact match to the constant primer or identifier. COPE v1.2.5 was used to merge high-quality paired reads, and clonotypes were defined as unique nucleotide sequences. Clonotypes were aligned to IMGT TRBV, TRBD and TRBJ reference segments using MiTCR v1.1. The analysis included only V-J combinations with a frequency above 0.0001, which together covered more than 98% of the repertoires. A TCS score was defined as the ratio between F50 (clonal expansion) and ExV (chaos), using BLOSUM62-based TCRdist between CDR3 peptides within each V-J. Welch's t-statistics and random forest reduced fewer than 550 V-J features to roughly 13, which were used in a naive Bayes classifier (R e1071). TCRdb applied fastp at Q25 and MiXCR to the public reads, then kept only in-frame beta chains. Each CDR3 protein appears once, grouped with its most common genes and DNA. The V and J calls follow TCRdb's processing rather than the paper's. The sample records 300,000 to 350,000 distinct CDR3 sequences, roughly 18% of which are singletons. The ten largest make up 45% to 50% of the sample.

About this clonotype: Its antigen is still unknown. No per-base quality is available; no much larger clone lies one base away.

The sequence joins TRBV6-2 or TRBV6-3 to TRBJ2-7; possibly the D gene is TRBD1, per 7 matching bases. This TCR was recovered from a woman aged 45 to 65 with Graves' hyperthyroidism. Sequenced input: blood. The DNA reads as follows: TGTGCCATTCAGGGGGGCCTTTACGAGCAGTACGTC. This encodes CAIQGGLYEQYV.